The clone carrying this T cell receptor beta chain has a handful of counts. Per the germline V gene, CDR1 is MDHEN and CDR2 is SYDVKM. V was pared by 5 bases and J by 4 bases, with 18 bases between. CDR3 length equals 15 residues. This sample is part of a study of chronic HIV infection and antiretroviral therapy. TCRdb reprocessed the 5' RACE reads via MiXCR and lists one record per CDR3 protein. The table records more than 40,000 distinct CDR3 sequences, approximately 19% of them present only once. The clonotype comes from an adult who had HIV and had not received antiretroviral therapy, or was an uninfected healthy control (not recorded which). V and J are TRBV28 and TRBJ2-7; D is possibly TRBD1 or TRBD2 (5 bases each). The sample consisted of peripheral blood. The CDR3 region is CASSLPAGASYEQYF. CDR3 nucleotide sequence: TGTGCCAGCAGTCTACCCGCCGGGGCCTCTTACGAGCAGTACTTC.